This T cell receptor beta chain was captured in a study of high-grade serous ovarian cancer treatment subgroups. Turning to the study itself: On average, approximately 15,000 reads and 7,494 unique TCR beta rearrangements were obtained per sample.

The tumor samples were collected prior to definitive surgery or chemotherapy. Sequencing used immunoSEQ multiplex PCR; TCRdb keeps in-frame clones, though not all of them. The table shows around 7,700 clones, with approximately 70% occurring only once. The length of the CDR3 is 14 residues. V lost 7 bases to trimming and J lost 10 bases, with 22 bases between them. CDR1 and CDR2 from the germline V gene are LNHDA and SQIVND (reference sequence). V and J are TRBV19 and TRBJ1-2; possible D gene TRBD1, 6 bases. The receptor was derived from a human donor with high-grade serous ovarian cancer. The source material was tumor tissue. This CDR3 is CASTPTAGGDHYTF. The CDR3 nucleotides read TGTGCCAGTACCCCCACCGCGGGGGGCGACCACTACACCTTC.